These T cell receptor beta chains were read from a single sample in a study of T-cell reconstitution after alpha-beta-depleted transplantation in children. From the PCR reads, TCRdb called clonotypes with MiXCR, one entry per CDR3 protein. The data hold about 360,000 distinct CDR3 sequences, with 10% to 15% observed a single time. Sequencing was performed on PBMCs, taken from the stem cell graft. The source of these receptors is a human donor who donated a stem cell graft to a child with Fanconi anemia. CDR3s include the opening cysteine and the closing phenylalanine or tryptophan. A D gene is named only where the DNA matches it firmly. A clone size is listed for some rows: how often the clone was seen (once, few, many), or a class if it is expanded.

cdr3_aa cdr3_nt clone_size d_call j_call v_call
CAGQGSSEQFF TGTGCCGGTCAGGGGAGCAGTGAGCAGTTCTTC few NA TRBJ2-1 TRBV12-3/TRBV12-4
CASSLKGNSNQPQHF TGTGCCAGCAGCTTGAAGGGGAATAGCAATCAGCCCCAGCATTTT NA NA TRBJ1-5 TRBV5-5
CASSDSGLQRNYGYTF TGCGCCAGCAGCGACTCGGGACTCCAAAGGAACTATGGCTACACCTTC NA NA TRBJ1-2 TRBV4-1
CASSLEVGLAQETQYF TGTGCCAGCAGCTTAGAGGTCGGACTAGCTCAAGAGACCCAGTACTTC few TRBD2 TRBJ2-5 TRBV7-2
CASSSDSTNSPLHF TGTGCCAGCAGCTCGGACAGTACCAATTCACCCCTCCACTTT many NA TRBJ1-6 TRBV7-6
CASSFRWGGELFF TGTGCCAGCAGCTTCCGGTGGGGCGGGGAGCTGTTTTTT few NA TRBJ2-2 TRBV7-2
CASSGDRGYNEKLFF TGTGCCAGCAGTGGGGACAGGGGTTATAATGAAAAACTGTTTTTT NA TRBD1 TRBJ1-4 TRBV25-1
CSATPGGGNTEAFF TGCAGTGCTACCCCGGGCGGGGGGAACACTGAAGCTTTCTTT few NA TRBJ1-1 TRBV20-1
CASSPPGAGGTTDTQYF TGCGCCAGCAGCCCTCCCGGGGCGGGGGGAACCACAGATACGCAGTATTTT NA TRBD2 TRBJ2-3 TRBV5-1
CSVEASVTVEAFF TGCAGCGTTGAAGCATCGGTGACTGTCGAAGCTTTCTTT few NA TRBJ1-1 TRBV29-1
CASSPTVHDNEQFF TGTGCCAGCAGCCCGACCGTTCACGACAATGAGCAGTTCTTC few NA TRBJ2-1 TRBV5-5